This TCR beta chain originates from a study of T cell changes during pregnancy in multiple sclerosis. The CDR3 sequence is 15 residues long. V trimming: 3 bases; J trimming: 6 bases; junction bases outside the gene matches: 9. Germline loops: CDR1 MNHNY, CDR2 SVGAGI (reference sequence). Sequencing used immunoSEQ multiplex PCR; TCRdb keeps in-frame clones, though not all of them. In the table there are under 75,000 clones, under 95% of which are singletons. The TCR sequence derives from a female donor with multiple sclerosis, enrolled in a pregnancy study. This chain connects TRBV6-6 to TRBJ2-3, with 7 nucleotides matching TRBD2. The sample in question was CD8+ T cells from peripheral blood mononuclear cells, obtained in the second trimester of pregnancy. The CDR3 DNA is TGTGCCAGCAGTTATGGCGGGAGCCGGGGGGATACGCAGTATTTT. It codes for CASSYGGSRGDTQYF.